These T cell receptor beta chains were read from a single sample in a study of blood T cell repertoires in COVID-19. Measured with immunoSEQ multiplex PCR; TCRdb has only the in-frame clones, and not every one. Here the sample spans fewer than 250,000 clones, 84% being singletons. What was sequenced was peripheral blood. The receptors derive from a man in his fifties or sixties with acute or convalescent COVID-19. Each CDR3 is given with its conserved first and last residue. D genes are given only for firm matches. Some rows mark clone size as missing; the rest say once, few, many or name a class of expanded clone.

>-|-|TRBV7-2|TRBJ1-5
TGTGCCAGCAGCTTAGTAACAGGGACATATGAGCCCCAGCATTTT
CASSLVTGTYEPQHF
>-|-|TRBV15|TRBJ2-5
TGTGCCACCAGCAGAGATCGGGGCCAAGAGACCCAGTACTTC
CATSRDRGQETQYF
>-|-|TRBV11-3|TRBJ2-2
TGTGCCAGTGGAGGGCGGGTCACCGGGGAGCTGTTTTTT
CASGGRVTGELFF
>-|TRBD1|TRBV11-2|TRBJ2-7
TGTGCCAGCAGCTTAGAAACCGGGACAGGGGGCGGTTACGAGCAGTACTTC
CASSLETGTGGGYEQYF
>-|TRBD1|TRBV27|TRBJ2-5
TGTGCCAGCCGTACCGGGACAGGGTTCGGCCAGTACTTC
CASRTGTGFGQYF
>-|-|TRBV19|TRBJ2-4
TGTGCCAGTAGTACTCAGGGCTTAGCCAAAAACATTCAGTACTTC
CASSTQGLAKNIQYF
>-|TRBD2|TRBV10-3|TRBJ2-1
TGTGCCATCGCCTCCCTATCGAGCGGGAGTGATGAGCAGTTCTTC
CAIASLSSGSDEQFF
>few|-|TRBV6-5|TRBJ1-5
TGTGCCAGCAGTCAGACAGGTGGGGATCAGCCCCAGCATTTT
CASSQTGGDQPQHF
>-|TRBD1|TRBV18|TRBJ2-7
TGTGCCAGCTCACCGTTCGGGACAGGCTCCTACGAGCAGTACTTC
CASSPFGTGSYEQYF
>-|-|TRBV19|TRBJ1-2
TGTGCCAGTAGTGACCCCAGGGGTGGGAACTATGGCTACACCTTC
CASSDPRGGNYGYTF
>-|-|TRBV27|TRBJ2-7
TGTGCCAGCAGTTTAGGGAGACTTCACGAGCAGTACTTC
CASSLGRLHEQYF
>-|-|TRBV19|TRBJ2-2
TGTGCCAGTAGTGACCCGGTTGCGGACACCGGGGAGCTGTTTTTT
CASSDPVADTGELFF